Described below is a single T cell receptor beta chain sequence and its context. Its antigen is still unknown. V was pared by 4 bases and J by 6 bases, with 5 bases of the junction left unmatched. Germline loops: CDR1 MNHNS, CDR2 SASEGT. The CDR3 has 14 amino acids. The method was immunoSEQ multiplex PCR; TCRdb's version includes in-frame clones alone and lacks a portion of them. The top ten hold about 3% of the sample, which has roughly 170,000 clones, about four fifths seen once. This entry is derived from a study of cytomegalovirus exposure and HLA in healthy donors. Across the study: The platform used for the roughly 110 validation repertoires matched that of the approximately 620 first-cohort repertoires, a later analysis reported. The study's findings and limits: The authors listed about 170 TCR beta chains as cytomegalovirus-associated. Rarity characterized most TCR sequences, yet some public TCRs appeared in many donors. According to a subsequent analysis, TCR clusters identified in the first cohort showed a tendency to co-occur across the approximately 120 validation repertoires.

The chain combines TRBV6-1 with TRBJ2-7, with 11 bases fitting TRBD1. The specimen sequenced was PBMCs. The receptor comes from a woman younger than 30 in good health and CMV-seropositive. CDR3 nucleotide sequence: TGTGCCAGCAGTGCGGGACAGGGGGGCTCCGAGCAGTACTTC. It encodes CASSAGQGGSEQYF.